This T cell receptor beta chain appears in the sequencing data of a study of CD8 T cells in Susac syndrome. Findings of the study overall: The study recognized that the number of individuals in its TCR sequencing and HLA analysis was relatively small.

Controls were drawn from healthy donors and were matched for age and sex. While CD8+ and CD4+ T cells were isolated negatively, TEMRA cells were enriched by FACS. The V and J ends lost 6 bases and 7 bases respectively, with 9 bases between them. The CDR3 length is 11 residues. With random hexamers, reverse transcription was performed on about 0.5 to 1 ug of RNA. Coverage of TCR beta CDR3 amplification by immunoSEQ multiplex PCR extended to 54 Vbeta and 13 Jbeta. Each CDR3 protein is one row after TCRdb ran MiXCR on the immunoSEQ multiplex PCR reads. The sample yields around 190,000 distinct CDR3 sequences, roughly 94% seen once. To note about this clonotype: Its antigen is as yet unknown.

The rearrangement joins TRBV12-3 or TRBV12-4 to TRBJ1-2; D remains ambiguous. Sequencing used CD4+ T cells from PBMCs. This receptor was taken from a human donor in good health. As DNA, the CDR3 is TGTGCCAGCAGGGCAGACGTTGGCTACACCTTC. Its translation is CASRADVGYTF.